The subject of this entry is one T cell receptor (beta chain). Profiling relied on immunoSEQ multiplex PCR, and the TCRdb table lists in-frame clones only, not all of them. This sample has approximately 120,000 clones; roughly three quarters occur once, and the top ten carry 30% to 45%. The data stem from a study of blood T cell repertoires in COVID-19. J gave up 3 bases and V 1 base, and 3 bases lay outside the gene matches. The CDR3 runs 15 residues. CDR1 and CDR2 (germline): SGHTS, YDEGEE. The specimen was peripheral blood. The clonotype comes from a man in his forties or fifties with active or convalescent COVID-19. The chain links TRBV5-8 to TRBJ1-4, with 7 bases matching TRBD1. The CDR3 DNA reads TGTGCCAGCAGCTTGAAAGGGACAGCTAATGAAAAACTGTTTTTT. Protein: CASSLKGTANEKLFF.